This T cell receptor beta chain comes out of a study of identical twins. Study-level points and caveats: Researchers caution that invariant MAIT and iNKT cells could partly confound zero-insertion analyses.

Using its own MiXCR run on the 5' RACE reads, TCRdb lists one record per CDR3 protein. The sample contains about 570,000 distinct CDR3 sequences, 9.6% of which appear only once. This CDR3 has 15 amino acids. Trimming took 0 bases from V and 6 from J, leaving 12 bases between them. The germline CDR1 and CDR2 sequences are SGHTA and FQGNSA. To note about this clonotype: What it binds is not known.

A further study also used this sample, focusing on yellow fever vaccine responses in identical twins.

The receptor's source is a woman aged 18-30 years in good health. Sequences were obtained from PBMCs. V is TRBV7-2 and J is TRBJ2-1; D may be TRBD1 (6 bases). Here the CDR3 reads CASSLAGGLFNEQFF. For the CDR3, the DNA is TGTGCCAGCAGCTTAGCAGGGGGTCTTTTCAATGAGCAGTTCTTC.